This T cell receptor beta chain was sequenced during a study of blood T cells in healthy people across ages. A J-beta primer mix and a sample-barcoded 5' primer were used in a second PCR of roughly 6 to 11 cycles. MiXCR was run by TCRdb on the 5' RACE reads, yielding one entry per CDR3 protein. The table has 920,000 or so distinct CDR3 sequences, under 55% seen once; the top ten hold approximately 19%. The trim removed 0 bases at V and 9 bases at J, leaving 11 bases unmatched. The CDR3 is 16 residues long. CDR1 and CDR2 (germline): LNHNV, YYDKDF (reference sequence). Ranging in age from roughly 6 to 95, the donors were healthy Caucasian individuals from Russia. The study's findings and limits: Long-lived and aged donors differed, with more naive CD4+ cells and higher diversity in the long-lived. Estimates of diversity drawn from one million T cells were considered underestimates.

As regards this clonotype: Its antigen is unidentified.

The clonotype originates from an older woman in good health. The sample comprised blood. V usage is TRBV15 and J usage is TRBJ2-3, with 8 bases matching TRBD1. The CDR3 here is CATSREPGGLGVTQYF. The CDR3 coding sequence is TGTGCCACCAGCAGAGAGCCAGGGGGCCTTGGTGTGACGCAGTATTTT.